The 20 T cell receptor beta chains presented below share a single source sample, sequenced in a study of cytomegalovirus exposure and HLA in healthy donors. Researchers ran the PCR with 60 Vbeta and 13 Jbeta primers. The protocol was immunoSEQ multiplex PCR, while the TCRdb copy is restricted to in-frame clones and leaves out a portion. Counted here are more than 130,000 clones, just under 80% occurring once; the ten biggest clones make up under 2.5%. Specimen: PBMCs. Receptor source: a man younger than 40 in good health and CMV-seronegative.

This clone was seen ten or more times. The chain couples TRBV10-3 to TRBJ2-1, with 7 bases aligning to TRBD1. This CDR3 has 13 residues. CDR1 and CDR2 (germline): ENHRY, SYGVKD. J lost 5 bases, V lost 4 bases, and 2 bases had no gene match. This chain's CDR3 is CAISGGTDNEQFF. In DNA, the CDR3 is TGTGCCATCAGTGGAGGGACAGACAATGAGCAGTTCTTC.

This chain links TRBV30 with TRBJ2-7, with 7 positions matching TRBD1. The CDR3 has 14 amino acids. CDR1 is GTSNPN, CDR2 SVGIG, per germline (reference sequence). The V and J ends lost 2 bases and 2 bases, in that order; junction bases with no gene match: 6. The CDR3 nucleotides are TGTGCCTGGAGTAACAGGGGTCCCACCTACGAGCAGTACTTC. Its protein is CAWSNRGPTYEQYF.

The CDR3 sequence is CAISVGQGDQPQHF. For the CDR3, the DNA is TGTGCCATCTCGGTTGGACAGGGGGATCAGCCCCAGCATTTT. The chain recombines TRBV10-3 with TRBJ1-5, with 10 bases aligning to TRBD1. The CDR3 is made up of 14 amino acids. V gave up 8 bases and J gave up 5 bases; unmatched junction bases: 6. The germline CDR1 and CDR2 sequences are ENHRY and SYGVKD.

A remark on this clone: Compared with germline, one end of the junction differs, possibly owing to a read error. The rearrangement links TRBV4-2 to TRBJ1-2; no definite D call. The germline gives CDR1 LGHNA, CDR2 YNFKEQ. This CDR3 comprises 15 residues. CDR3 nucleotide sequence: TGTGCCAGCAGCCGTGTTCACGACGGAAACTATGGCTACCCCTTC. Encoded protein: CASSRVHDGNYGYPF.

The chain links TRBV4-2 to TRBJ2-5; no reliable D call. Germline CDR1 and CDR2: LGHNA and YNFKEQ. The germline V and J ends were trimmed by 1 base and 7 bases, with 13 bases remaining between them. The CDR3 covers 14 residues. CDR3 nucleotides: TGTGCCAGCAGCCAAGCCCTGACTTCGGGGACCCAGTACTTC. Its translation is CASSQALTSGTQYF.

This sequence joins TRBV7-2 and TRBJ2-1, with 8 positions matching TRBD2. This CDR3 is 15 amino acids long. The J segment lost 3 bases and the V segment lost 5 bases, leaving 6 bases of the junction unmatched. Germline CDR1 reads SGHTA; CDR2 reads FQGNSA. CDR3 DNA sequence: TGTGCCAGCAGCCCCCGGGAGGGCCTCTACAATGAGCAGTTCTTC. Translation: CASSPREGLYNEQFF.

As regards this clone: A read error may produce the germline difference seen at one junction end. The rearrangement links TRBV5-6 to TRBJ1-1; a weak D match, TRBD1 (5 bases). Germline CDR1 and CDR2: SGHDT and YYEEEE. The CDR3 extends over 14 amino acids. CDR3: CASGLAYGGTEAFF. For the CDR3, the DNA is TGTGCCAGCGGCTTGGCCTATGGGGGGACTGAAGCTTTCTTT.

The rearrangement joins TRBV4-1 to TRBJ1-6; D is possibly TRBD1 (5 bases). Germline V gene data show CDR1 as MGHRA and CDR2 as YSYEKL. V was trimmed by 4 bases and J by 0 bases, leaving 13 bases between them. The CDR3 runs to 17 residues. CDR3 coding DNA: TGCGCCAGCAGCCGGGCGGGACTGAGCTCCTATAATTCACCCCTCCACTTT. This translates into CASSRAGLSSYNSPLHF.

The V gene is TRBV5-6, the J gene TRBJ2-4, with TRBD1 identical over 7 bases. The CDR3 runs to 16 residues. Germline values: CDR1 SGHDT, CDR2 YYEEEE. V was clipped by 4 bases and J by 4 bases; unmatched bases: 11. The CDR3 DNA reads TGTGCCAGCAGCAGGTGGGGACAGTTCGCGAAAAACATTCAGTACTTC. Amino acids: CASSRWGQFAKNIQYF.

This clone came up a few times. The chain links TRBV4-2 to TRBJ2-7, with 16 bases that match TRBD2. With V trimmed by 5 bases and J by 2 bases, 3 bases remained unmatched. This CDR3 has 16 amino acids. The germline gives CDR1 LGHNA, CDR2 YNFKEQ. The CDR3 region is CASSGGTSGRAYEQYF. The CDR3 bases are TGTGCCAGCAGCGGAGGGACTAGCGGGAGGGCCTACGAGCAGTACTTC.

This clone was seen once. V usage is TRBV6-1 and J usage is TRBJ2-3, with D perhaps TRBD2 (7 bases). CDR3 length: 14 amino acids. V was shortened by 3 bases and J by 2 bases, with 9 bases between the two germline ends. Germline CDR1 is MNHNS and CDR2 is SASEGT. The CDR3 spells CASSERGPTDTQYF. The CDR3 nucleotides are TGTGCCAGCAGTGAGCGGGGGCCCACAGATACGCAGTATTTT.

The rearrangement links TRBV10-3 to TRBJ1-2; TRBD1 agrees at 7 bases. Germline CDR1 is ENHRY and CDR2 is SYGVKD. The CDR3 runs to 15 residues. The trim removed 2 bases at V and 1 base at J, leaving 4 bases unmatched. For the CDR3, the DNA is TGTGCCATCAGTGAGCCCGGACAGGATAACTATGGCTACACCTTC. Translating gives CAISEPGQDNYGYTF.

In this sample, this clone turned up a few times. The V gene is TRBV14, the J gene TRBJ2-1, with 9 bases that match TRBD2. The trim removed 0 bases at V and 15 bases at J, leaving 12 bases unmatched. The CDR3 covers 15 residues. Germline loops: CDR1 SGHDN, CDR2 FVKESK. The CDR3: CASSQDRGYSGGRFF. CDR3 bases: TGTGCCAGCAGCCAAGATAGAGGCTATAGCGGGGGTAGGTTCTTC.

This clone has only a few counts. The chain carries TRBV7-9 and TRBJ2-7, with 8 bases matching TRBD2. Trimming removed 5 bases from V and 2 bases from J; junction bases left unmatched: 5. The germline gives CDR1 SEHNR, CDR2 FQNEAQ (reference sequence). CDR3 size: 14 residues. CDR3 coding DNA: TGTGCCAGCAGCCCCCCCGGGAGGGCCTACGAGCAGTACTTC. Amino acids: CASSPPGRAYEQYF. The entire variable domain, with the rest obtained from reference TRBV7-9 and TRBJ2-7, is as follows: DTGVSQNPRHKITKRGQNVTFRCDPISEHNRLYWYRQTLGQGPEFLTYFQNEAQLEKSRLLSDRFSAERPKGSFSTLEIQRTEQGDSAMYLCASSPPGRAYEQYFGPGTRLTVT.

This chain's CDR3 is CASSTPPGVGSYNEQFF. The CDR3 nucleotides read TGTGCCAGCAGTACCCCACCGGGGGTGGGATCCTACAATGAGCAGTTCTTC. The rearrangement joins TRBV28 to TRBJ2-1; possibly TRBD2 for D (6 bases). The CDR3 sequence is 17 residues long. Trimming took off 5 bases at V and 1 base at J, with 18 bases between the two ends. Germline CDR1 and CDR2: MDHEN and SYDVKM.

This clone was seen more than once but under ten times. V gene TRBV4-1 combines with J gene TRBJ2-1, with D possibly matching TRBD1 (5 bases). Looked up from germline, CDR1 is MGHRA and CDR2 is YSYEKL. The CDR3 extends over 16 amino acids. V lost 1 base to trimming and J lost 0 bases, with 10 bases between them. CDR3 coding DNA: TGCGCCAGCAGCCAAGGTCGACAGAGCTCCTACAATGAGCAGTTCTTC. It encodes CASSQGRQSSYNEQFF.

The chain is built from TRBV5-1 and TRBJ1-5, with D possibly matching TRBD1 (5 bases). Trimming pared 0 bases from V and 4 bases from J, leaving 14 bases between. This CDR3 region has 16 residues. CDR1 and CDR2 from the germline V gene are SGHRS and YFSETQ. CDR3 bases: TGCGCCAGCAGCTTGGGGACATCAACGGCAAATCAGCCCCAGCATTTT. This gives the protein CASSLGTSTANQPQHF.

This chain joins TRBV4-2 and TRBJ2-7; no clear D. V shed 3 bases and J shed 3 bases, with 9 bases lying between them. This CDR3 is built from 13 residues. Germline V lookup: CDR1 LGHNA, CDR2 YNFKEQ. The CDR3 DNA is TGTGCCAGCAGCCACAGACTGAGCTACGAGCAGTACTTC. This sequence encodes CASSHRLSYEQYF.

The chain joins TRBV28 to TRBJ1-1; possible D gene TRBD1, 5 bases. V lost 5 bases and J lost 1, with 11 bases in between. Germline CDR1 MDHEN, CDR2 SYDVKM. The CDR3 is made up of 14 amino acids. This CDR3 reads CASSPEGQNTEAFF. DNA of the CDR3: TGTGCCAGCAGTCCCGAAGGACAGAACACTGAAGCTTTCTTT.

V usage is TRBV13 and J usage is TRBJ1-4; 7 bases agree with TRBD1. There are 14 residues in the CDR3. CDR1 and CDR2 (germline): PRHDT, FYEKMQ (reference sequence). The V and J ends lost 5 bases and 7 bases, in that order; junction bases with no gene match: 7. CDR3 coding DNA: TGTGCCAGCAGCAGCAGGGGGTTAGGTGAAAAACTGTTTTTT. Encoded protein: CASSSRGLGEKLFF.